This passage covers 2 T cell receptor beta chains from one sample sequenced in a study of blood T cell repertoires in COVID-19. Assay used: immunoSEQ multiplex PCR; TCRdb lists only in-frame clones, some missing. The table shows about 200,000 clones, with roughly 87% occurring only once. Sequencing input: PBMCs or T cells enriched from blood (not recorded which). Source of these receptors: a woman in her twenties or thirties who had recovered from COVID-19.

This clone was seen a single time. The chain carries TRBV28 and TRBJ2-3; D possibly corresponds to TRBD2 (6 bases). Germline values: CDR1 MDHEN, CDR2 SYDVKM. The V end was cut by 3 bases, the J end by 2 bases, with 9 bases between. The CDR3 loop spans 14 amino acids. The CDR3 loop is CASSLSGYTDTQYF. The DNA for the CDR3 is TGTGCCAGCAGTTTGAGCGGGTACACAGATACGCAGTATTTT.

The chain carries TRBV21-1 and TRBJ1-2; no DNA check was done on the table's D call, TRBD1. TRBV21-1 corresponds to a pseudogene. The CDR3 covers 15 residues. CDR3 region: CASSRGTRSLYGYTF. The CDR3, as DNA: TGTGCCAGCAGCAGAGGGACACGATCTCTCTATGGCTACACCTTC.